These 21 T cell receptor beta chains share one sample of origin, sequenced in a study of blood T cell repertoires in COVID-19. Libraries were prepared by immunoSEQ multiplex PCR; TCRdb keeps only in-frame clonotypes and omits some of them. This repertoire shows about 330,000 clones, 65% to 90% found once; its top ten account for more than 6%. The specimen was peripheral blood. Receptors originate from a human donor in a cohort sampled during active COVID-19.

This clone was seen only a few times. V gene TRBV4-1 combines with J gene TRBJ1-6; D may be TRBD1 (6 bases). CDR1 is MGHRA, CDR2 YSYEKL, per germline. The ends were cut back, 0 bases at V and 8 bases at J, with 11 bases in the middle. The CDR3 has 15 residues. CDR3 nucleotide sequence: TGCGCCAGCAGCCAAGAAGGGGGTAAATATTCACCCCTCCACTTT. Residues: CASSQEGGKYSPLHF.

This clone was observed a few times. The rearrangement uses TRBV5-6 and TRBJ2-5, with D hard to call. The germline gives CDR1 SGHDT, CDR2 YYEEEE. The CDR3 runs 13 residues. Trimming removed 3 bases from V and 4 bases from J, with 10 bases in between. DNA for the CDR3: TGTGCCAGCAGCTGGGTCGGAGCAGAGACCCAGTACTTC. This codes for CASSWVGAETQYF.

The chain is built from TRBV2 and TRBJ2-3; the D is unclear. V was pared by 6 bases and J by 7 bases, with 14 bases between. Per germline, CDR1 SNHLY and CDR2 FYNNEI. This CDR3 has 13 residues. The CDR3 sequence: CASSHPDKNTQYF. CDR3 coding DNA: TGTGCCAGCAGCCACCCCGACAAGAATACGCAGTATTTT.

The V gene is TRBV19, the J gene TRBJ2-1; 7 bases are shared with TRBD2. CDR1 LNHDA and CDR2 SQIVND come from the germline V gene (reference sequence). Trimming cost V 3 bases and J 5 bases; bases outside gene matches: 4. The CDR3 is 14 residues long. The CDR3: CASSISGKNNEQFF. CDR3 coding DNA: TGTGCCAGTAGTATCAGCGGGAAAAACAATGAGCAGTTCTTC.

The CDR3: CASSEAPRQPQHF. The CDR3 DNA follows: TGTGCCAGCAGTGAAGCGCCTCGGCAGCCCCAGCATTTT. V and J are TRBV2 and TRBJ1-5; unclear D gene. The CDR3 totals 13 residues. Trimming shortened V by 0 bases and J by 7 bases, and 7 bases separated the two germline ends. CDR1 is SNHLY and CDR2 is FYNNEI in the germline V gene.

This clone appeared a few times. The V and J genes are TRBV6-5 and TRBJ1-1, with a tentative D call TRBD1 (6 bases). The CDR3 extends over 14 amino acids. The germline V gene has CDR1 MNHEY and CDR2 SVGAGI. V dropped 7 bases and J dropped 5 bases, with 17 bases sitting between them. The CDR3 sequence: CASKVPGQRTEAFF. CDR3 nucleotides: TGTGCCAGCAAAGTGCCGGGACAACGAACTGAAGCTTTCTTT.

The chain has TRBV19 and TRBJ1-1; D not certain. This CDR3 comprises 14 residues. V shed 7 bases and J shed 2 bases, with 14 bases lying between them. Germline V gene data show CDR1 as LNHDA and CDR2 as SQIVND (reference sequence). This CDR3 is CASKSGRTNTEAFF. The CDR3 coding sequence is TGTGCCAGTAAGAGTGGGCGCACTAACACTGAAGCTTTCTTT.

CDR3 sequence: CASTTTSGGYTYNEQFF. DNA for the CDR3: TGTGCCAGCACCACGACTAGCGGGGGATATACCTACAATGAGCAGTTCTTC. The rearrangement links TRBV5-4 to TRBJ2-1; the match to TRBD2 covers 12 bases. After removal of 6 bases from V and 2 bases from J, the junction contained 9 bases not matched to a gene. This CDR3 contains 17 residues. The germline V gene has CDR1 SGHNT and CDR2 YYREEE (reference sequence).

The rearrangement joins TRBV6-5 to TRBJ1-2, with D tentatively TRBD1 (5 bases). The CDR3 runs 14 residues. Germline loops: CDR1 MNHEY, CDR2 SVGAGI. V was clipped by 2 bases and J by 1 base, with 8 bases between them. The DNA for the CDR3 is TGTGCCAGCAGTTACGATGACAGTAACTATGGCTACACCTTC. Translating it yields CASSYDDSNYGYTF.

The chain carries TRBV24-1 and TRBJ2-5; D is unclear. Germline V gives CDR1 KGHDR, CDR2 SFDVKD. The CDR3 is 16 residues long. V lost 2 bases and J lost 2, with 14 bases in between. This CDR3 reads CATSDYDSSLQETQYF. CDR3 nucleotides: TGTGCCACCAGTGATTACGACTCTTCCCTACAAGAGACCCAGTACTTC.

The genes are TRBV5-1 and TRBJ1-1; possibly TRBD1 for D (5 bases). The ends were cut back, 5 bases at V and 0 bases at J, with 14 bases in the middle. There are 15 residues in the CDR3. CDR1 is SGHRS, CDR2 YFSETQ, per germline. The CDR3: CASRVRVELNTEAFF. The CDR3 DNA is TGCGCCAGCAGGGTCAGGGTCGAGTTGAACACTGAAGCTTTCTTT.

The rearrangement links TRBV6-6 to TRBJ1-1; D is unclear. The germline gives CDR1 MNHNY, CDR2 SVGAGI (reference sequence). This CDR3 region has 13 residues. Trimming removed 2 bases from V and 5 bases from J, with 9 bases in between. CDR3 in amino acids: CASSYKGGTEAFF. CDR3 sequence (DNA): TGTGCCAGCAGTTACAAGGGAGGGACTGAAGCTTTCTTT.

J is TRBJ1-2 and V is TRBV19, with D uncertain. Between the trimmed V and J ends, which lost 3 bases and 7 bases, there was a span of 6 bases. CDR3 length equals 11 residues. Germline V gives CDR1 LNHDA, CDR2 SQIVND (reference sequence). The CDR3 spells CASSIPFGYTF. CDR3 coding DNA: TGTGCCAGTAGTATTCCCTTTGGCTACACCTTC.

The chain combines TRBV6-5 with TRBJ1-2, with TRBD1 as a possible D gene (5 bases). Looked up from germline, CDR1 is MNHEY and CDR2 is SVGAGI. This CDR3 has 12 amino acids. Trimming stripped 6 bases from V and 4 bases from J, with 9 bases between. Here the CDR3 DNA reads TGTGCCAGCAGCTCCGACAGCTATGGCTACACCTTC. Encoded protein: CASSSDSYGYTF.

This sequence joins TRBV12-3 or TRBV12-4 and TRBJ1-5; TRBD1 might be the D (5 bases). V was trimmed by 3 bases and J by 6 bases, leaving 9 bases between them. The length of the CDR3 is 13 residues. CDR3 coding DNA: TGTGCCAGCAGTTTCAGGGAAGGTCAGCCCCAGCATTTT. This gives the protein CASSFREGQPQHF.

In this sample, this clone turned up once. This sequence joins TRBV6-5 and TRBJ1-5, with D possibly matching TRBD1 (5 bases). Germline CDR1 reads MNHEY; CDR2 reads SVGAGI. The CDR3 has 15 residues. CDR3: CASEPLGGSNQPQHF. In nucleotides, the CDR3 is TGTGCAAGCGAACCACTCGGGGGTAGCAATCAGCCCCAGCATTTT.

This rearrangement joins TRBV29-1 to TRBJ2-7; D is perhaps TRBD2 (7 bases). This CDR3 spans 14 amino acids. The V end was cut by 4 bases, the J end by 1 base, with 14 bases between. Germline V CDR1 and CDR2: SQVTM, ANQGSEA. CDR3 nucleotides: TGCAGCGTTGTGGAGAGGGGGGGGTCCTACGAGCAGTACTTC. Translated: CSVVERGGSYEQYF.

The chain has TRBV25-1 and TRBJ2-1; 13 positions match TRBD2. CDR1 and CDR2 (germline): MGHDK, SYGVNS. This CDR3 is 14 amino acids long. Unmatched junction bases numbered 0, after V lost 4 bases and J lost 6 bases. CDR3 coding DNA: TGTGCCAGCAGTGGACTAGCGGGGGGCAATGAGCAGTTCTTC. Translation: CASSGLAGGNEQFF.

The chain employs TRBV24-1 and TRBJ2-3; D may be TRBD1 (5 bases). V was pared by 10 bases and J by 1 base, with 17 bases between. The germline gives CDR1 KGHDR, CDR2 SFDVKD. The CDR3 has 15 residues. CDR3 sequence reads: CATSRRGAGTDTQYF. CDR3 nucleotides: TGTGCCACTTCGCGGCGTGGGGCCGGCACAGATACGCAGTATTTT.

The chain links TRBV7-8 to TRBJ1-1; D unresolved. The germline CDR1 and CDR2 sequences are SGHVS and FQNEAQ. CDR3 length: 13 residues. Trimming took 5 bases from V and 9 from J, leaving 16 bases between them. This CDR3 is CASSPLGTLKAFF. The CDR3 DNA is TGTGCCAGCAGCCCCCTAGGAACTCTGAAAGCTTTCTTT.

The V gene is TRBV30, the J gene TRBJ1-3; no clear D. V gave up 4 bases and J gave up 0 bases, with 4 bases separating them. The CDR3 loop spans 12 amino acids. In germline, CDR1 is GTSNPN, CDR2 SVGIG (reference sequence). The CDR3 bases are TGTGCCTGGAAATACTCTGGAAACACCATATATTTT. Translated: CAWKYSGNTIYF.